Following are 4 T cell receptor beta chains from one sample sequenced in a study of early T cells in non-severe SARS-CoV-2 infection. One entry per CDR3 protein results from TCRdb running MiXCR on the 5' RACE reads. The table records tens of thousands of distinct CDR3 sequences, 7% to 10% of them present only once. The source material was whole blood. Receptor source: an adult who was a healthcare worker with PCR-confirmed SARS-CoV-2 infection or an uninfected control (not recorded which).

This clonotype has just a few counts. The rearrangement uses TRBV2 and TRBJ2-1; D is ambiguous. Looked up from germline, CDR1 is SNHLY and CDR2 is FYNNEI. V dropped 5 bases and J dropped 5 bases, with 10 bases sitting between them. The CDR3 runs 13 residues. DNA for the CDR3: TGTGCCAGCAGTATTACACGAAACAATGAGCAGTTCTTC. This translates into CASSITRNNEQFF.

This clonotype showed up many times. The chain joins TRBV25-1 to TRBJ1-4; a weak D match, TRBD1 (6 bases). Germline V lookup: CDR1 MGHDK, CDR2 SYGVNS. The CDR3 has 14 residues. Trimming left V 4 bases short and J 8 bases short, with 14 bases between. The CDR3 is CASSGTVGGEKLFF. CDR3 sequence (DNA): TGTGCCAGCAGTGGGACAGTTGGGGGAGAAAAACTGTTTTTT.

The sample holds many counts of this clonotype. The chain employs TRBV6-5 and TRBJ2-1; 9 bases fit TRBD2. The CDR3 sequence is 15 residues long. Looked up from germline, CDR1 is MNHEY and CDR2 is SVGAGI. V shed 5 bases and J 0 bases; nucleotides not matched to a gene: 2. The CDR3 coding sequence is TGTGCCAGCAGTCTAGCGGGGAACTCCTACAATGAGCAGTTCTTC. This translates into CASSLAGNSYNEQFF.

This clonotype has just a few counts. The CDR3 protein is CASSLAGTTYEQYF. The CDR3 coding sequence is TGTGCCAGCAGCTTAGCAGGTACCACCTACGAGCAGTACTTC. The rearrangement links TRBV7-6 to TRBJ2-7, with D hard to call. CDR3 length: 14 amino acids. V dropped 0 bases and J dropped 2 bases, with 8 bases sitting between them. Germline loops: CDR1 SGHVS, CDR2 FNYEAQ.